The 10 T cell receptor beta chains reported below all come from one sample, sequenced in a study of post-analysis software for immune sequencing data. These receptors' antigens are unknown. TCR beta cDNA libraries had unique molecular identifiers. From the PCR reads, TCRdb called clonotypes with MiXCR, one entry per CDR3 protein. The sample has about 380,000 distinct CDR3 sequences; less than 35% are singletons. Study outcomes and limitations: Patients carried a handful of TRBV segments more frequently than controls did, and TRBV5-6, TRBV5-1 and TRBV20-1 were among them.

The material sequenced was blood. The receptors were gathered from a girl aged 5 to 17 with multiple sclerosis.

The chain couples TRBV27 to TRBJ2-7; 9 positions match TRBD2. CDR1 MNHEY and CDR2 SMNVEV come from the germline V gene (reference sequence). Losses at the gene ends were 2 bases for V and 3 bases for J; bases not matched to a gene: 5. The CDR3 length is 15 residues. The CDR3 region is CASSLASGAFYEQYF. CDR3 DNA: TGTGCCAGCAGTTTAGCTAGCGGGGCTTTCTACGAGCAGTACTTC.

This clonotype was seen just once. The chain recombines TRBV12-3 or TRBV12-4 with TRBJ2-7; 11 bases line up with TRBD1. The ends lost 6 bases at V and 5 bases at J; junction bases unmatched: 18. The CDR3 loop spans 18 amino acids. In DNA form, the CDR3 reads TGTGCCAGCAGCCATCCTACCTGCGTTGGACAGGGGGCTGACGAGCAGTACTTC. Translating gives CASSHPTCVGQGADEQYF.

This clonotype turned up a few times. This chain's CDR3 is CASSSPPSGQDTQYF. CDR3 bases: TGTGCCAGCAGTTCCCCCCCTAGCGGGCAAGATACGCAGTATTTT. The V gene is TRBV27, the J gene TRBJ2-3; TRBD2 matches at 8 bases. CDR3 length: 15 amino acids. The germline V gene encodes CDR1 MNHEY and CDR2 SMNVEV (reference sequence). V gave up 4 bases and J gave up 5 bases; unmatched junction bases: 8.

The chain carries TRBV7-9 and TRBJ1-6; tentative D call: TRBD1 (5 bases). Germline CDR1 reads SEHNR; CDR2 reads FQNEAQ (reference sequence). The CDR3 is 14 amino acids. V dropped 1 base and J dropped 7 bases, with 8 bases sitting between them. The CDR3 sequence: CASSLGGGNSPLHF. As DNA, the CDR3 is TGTGCCAGCAGCTTAGGGGGGGGAAATTCACCCCTCCACTTT.

This clonotype was observed a few times. V gene TRBV20-1 combines with J gene TRBJ1-5; the D is unclear. The germline CDR1 and CDR2 sequences are DFQATT and SNEGSKA (reference sequence). The CDR3 extends over 12 amino acids. Trimming stripped 6 bases from V and 2 bases from J, with 8 bases between. CDR3 sequence reads: CSALYGNQPQHF. In nucleotides, the CDR3 is TGCAGTGCGTTATATGGCAATCAGCCCCAGCATTTT.

The chain joins TRBV7-9 to TRBJ1-4; D is ambiguous. The V end was cut by 5 bases, the J end by 7 bases, with 14 bases between. This CDR3 region has 14 residues. Germline lookup yields CDR1 SEHNR and CDR2 FQNEAQ (reference sequence). CDR3 loop: CASSQTEVSEKLFF. CDR3 coding DNA: TGTGCCAGCAGCCAAACAGAAGTTAGTGAAAAACTGTTTTTT.

The CDR3 here is CASSNRYSSRSSYEQYF. CDR3 nucleotides: TGTGCCAGCAGCAATAGGTATAGCTCACGGAGCTCCTACGAGCAGTACTTC. J is TRBJ2-7 and V is TRBV7-6, with unresolved D. The CDR3 runs 17 residues. The V end was cut by 5 bases, the J end by 0 bases, with 20 bases between. Per germline, CDR1 SGHVS and CDR2 FNYEAQ.

This clonotype is a singleton in its sample. One end of the junction varies from germline; a read error may be responsible. The gene calls are TRBV7-8 and TRBJ1-4; D is perhaps TRBD1 (6 bases). Looked up from germline, CDR1 is SGHVS and CDR2 is FQNEAQ. The CDR3 is 19 amino acids. Written as DNA, the CDR3 is TGTGCCAGCAGCTTAGATCCGCTTGCAGGGGCTGCAACTACTGAAAAACGGTTTTTT. This gives the protein CASSLDPLAGAATTEKRFF.

The chain is built from TRBV29-1 and TRBJ2-7; D is unclear. The CDR3 is 14 residues long. The V and J ends lost 2 bases and 1 base respectively, with 12 bases between them. Germline CDR1 SQVTM, CDR2 ANQGSEA. CDR3 nucleotides: TGCAGCGTTGAAATTATAGGACCATCCTACGAGCAGTACTTC. This translates into CSVEIIGPSYEQYF.

This clonotype has just a few counts. A much bigger clone sits one base away, suggesting this may be a read error. J is TRBJ2-1 and V is TRBV4-2; D is unclear. Germline CDR1 is LGHNA and CDR2 is YNFKEQ. The CDR3 extends over 15 amino acids. The CDR3 DNA reads as TGTGTCAGCAGCCAAGAACTTCCCCCTTACAATGAGCAGTTCTTC. Translation gives CVSSQELPPYNEQFF.